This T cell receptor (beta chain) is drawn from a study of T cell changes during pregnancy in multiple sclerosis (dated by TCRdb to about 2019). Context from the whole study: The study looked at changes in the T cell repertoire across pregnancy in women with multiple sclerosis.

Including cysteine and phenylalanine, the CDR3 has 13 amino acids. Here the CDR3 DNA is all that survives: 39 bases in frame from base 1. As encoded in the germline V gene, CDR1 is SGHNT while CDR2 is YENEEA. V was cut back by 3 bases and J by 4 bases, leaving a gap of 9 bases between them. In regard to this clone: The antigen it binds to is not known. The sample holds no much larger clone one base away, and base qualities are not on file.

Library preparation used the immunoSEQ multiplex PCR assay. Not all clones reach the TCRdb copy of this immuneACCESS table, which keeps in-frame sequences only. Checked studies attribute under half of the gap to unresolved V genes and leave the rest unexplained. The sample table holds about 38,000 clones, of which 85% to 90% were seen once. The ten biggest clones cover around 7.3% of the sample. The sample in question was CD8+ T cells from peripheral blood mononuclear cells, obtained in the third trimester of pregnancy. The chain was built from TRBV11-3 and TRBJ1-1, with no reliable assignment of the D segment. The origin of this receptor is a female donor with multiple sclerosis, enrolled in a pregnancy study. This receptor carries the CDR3 CASSFLLSTEAFF. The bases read TGTGCCAGCAGCTTCCTTCTGAGCACTGAAGCTTTCTTT.